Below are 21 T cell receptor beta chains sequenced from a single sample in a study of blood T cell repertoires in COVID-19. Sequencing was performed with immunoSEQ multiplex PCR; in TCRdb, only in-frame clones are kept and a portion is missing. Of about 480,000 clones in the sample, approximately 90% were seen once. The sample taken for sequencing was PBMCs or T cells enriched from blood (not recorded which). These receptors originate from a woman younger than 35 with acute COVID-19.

CDR3 sequence (DNA): TGTGCCACCAGCAGGGGACAAGGGACAGAAAATGAAAAACTGTTTTTT. It is translated as CATSRGQGTENEKLFF. V is TRBV15 and J is TRBJ1-4; 7 bases agree with TRBD1. The CDR3 is 16 residues long. Unmatched junction bases numbered 9, after V lost 3 bases and J lost 5 bases. Germline V CDR1 and CDR2: LNHNV, YYDKDF (reference sequence).

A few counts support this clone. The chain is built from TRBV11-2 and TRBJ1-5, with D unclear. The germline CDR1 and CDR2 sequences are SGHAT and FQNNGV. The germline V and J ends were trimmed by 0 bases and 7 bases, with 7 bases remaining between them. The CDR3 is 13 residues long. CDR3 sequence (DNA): TGTGCCAGCAGCTTAGAAGTCGCGCAGCCCCAGCATTTT. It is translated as CASSLEVAQPQHF.

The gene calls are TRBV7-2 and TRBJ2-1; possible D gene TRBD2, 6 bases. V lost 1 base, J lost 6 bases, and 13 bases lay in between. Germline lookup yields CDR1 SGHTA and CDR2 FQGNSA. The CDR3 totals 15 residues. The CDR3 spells CASSLEPGAGNEQFF. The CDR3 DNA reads TGTGCCAGCAGCTTAGAGCCGGGAGCGGGCAATGAGCAGTTCTTC.

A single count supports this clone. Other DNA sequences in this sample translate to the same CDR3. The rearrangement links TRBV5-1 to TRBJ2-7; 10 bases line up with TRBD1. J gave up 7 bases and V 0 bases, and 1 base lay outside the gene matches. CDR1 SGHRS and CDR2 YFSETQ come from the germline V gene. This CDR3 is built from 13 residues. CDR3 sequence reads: CASSLGTGGEQYF. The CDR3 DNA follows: TGCGCCAGCAGCTTGGGGACAGGGGGAGAGCAGTACTTC.

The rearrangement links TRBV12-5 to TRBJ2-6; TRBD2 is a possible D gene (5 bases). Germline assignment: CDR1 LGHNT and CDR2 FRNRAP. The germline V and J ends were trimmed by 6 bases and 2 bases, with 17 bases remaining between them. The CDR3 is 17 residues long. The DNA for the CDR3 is TGTGCTAGTGGGCGGACTGGCATTAGAACTGGGGCCAACGTCCTGACTTTC. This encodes CASGRTGIRTGANVLTF. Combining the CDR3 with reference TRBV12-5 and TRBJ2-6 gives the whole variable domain DARVTQTPRHKVTEMGQEVTMRCQPILGHNTVFWYRQTMMQGLELLAYFRNRAPLDDSGMPKDRFSAEMPDATLATLKIQPSEPRDSAVYFCASGRTGIRTGANVLTFGAGSRLTVL.

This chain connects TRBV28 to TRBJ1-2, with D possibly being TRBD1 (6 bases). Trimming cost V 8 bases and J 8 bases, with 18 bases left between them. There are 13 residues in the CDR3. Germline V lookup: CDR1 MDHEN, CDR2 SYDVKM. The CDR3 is CASRFPYRAGYTF. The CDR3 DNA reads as TGTGCCAGCCGCTTTCCTTACAGGGCCGGCTACACCTTC.

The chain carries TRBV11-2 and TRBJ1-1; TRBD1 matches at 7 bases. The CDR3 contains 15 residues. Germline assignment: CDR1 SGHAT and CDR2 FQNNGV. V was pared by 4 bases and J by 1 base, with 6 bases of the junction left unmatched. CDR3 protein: CASSSHTGENTEAFF. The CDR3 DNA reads TGTGCCAGCAGCTCCCATACAGGGGAGAACACTGAAGCTTTCTTT.

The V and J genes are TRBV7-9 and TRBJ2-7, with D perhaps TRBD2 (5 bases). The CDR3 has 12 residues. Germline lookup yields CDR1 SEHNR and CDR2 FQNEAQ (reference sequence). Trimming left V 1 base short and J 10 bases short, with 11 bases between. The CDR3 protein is CASSLDDGEQYF. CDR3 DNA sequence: TGTGCCAGCAGCTTAGATGACGGGGAACAGTACTTC.

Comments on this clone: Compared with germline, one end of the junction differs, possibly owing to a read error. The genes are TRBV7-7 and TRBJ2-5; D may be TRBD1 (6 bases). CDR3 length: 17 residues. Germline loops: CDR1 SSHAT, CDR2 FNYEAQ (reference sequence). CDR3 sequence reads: CASSLTTSHRAQETQYF. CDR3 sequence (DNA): TGTGCTAGCAGCTTAACCACATCCCACAGGGCCCAAGAGACCCAGTACTTC.

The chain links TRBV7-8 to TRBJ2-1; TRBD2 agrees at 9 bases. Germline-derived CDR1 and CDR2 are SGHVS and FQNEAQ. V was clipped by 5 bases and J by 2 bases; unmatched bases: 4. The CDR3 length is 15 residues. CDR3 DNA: TGTGCCAGCAGCCGAGGGACTAGCACCTACAATGAGCAGTTCTTC. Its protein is CASSRGTSTYNEQFF.

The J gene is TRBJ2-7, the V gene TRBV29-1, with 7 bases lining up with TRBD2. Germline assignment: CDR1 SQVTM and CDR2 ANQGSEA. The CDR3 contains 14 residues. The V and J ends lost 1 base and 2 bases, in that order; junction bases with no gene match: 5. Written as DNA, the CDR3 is TGCAGCGTTGAAGTCTCTAGCGGAACCTACGAGCAGTACTTC. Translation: CSVEVSSGTYEQYF.

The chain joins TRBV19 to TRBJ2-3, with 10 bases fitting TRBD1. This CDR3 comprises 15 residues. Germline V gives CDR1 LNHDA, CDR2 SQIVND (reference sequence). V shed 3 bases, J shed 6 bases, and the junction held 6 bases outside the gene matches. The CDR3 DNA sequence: TGTGCCAGTAGTATGGCGACAGGGGGCATCGATACGCAGTATTTT. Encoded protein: CASSMATGGIDTQYF. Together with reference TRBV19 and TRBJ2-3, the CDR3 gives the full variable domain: DGGITQSPKYLFRKEGQNVTLSCEQNLNHDAMYWYRQDPGQGLRLIYYSQIVNDFQKGDIAEGYSVSREKKESFPLTVTSAQKNPTAFYLCASSMATGGIDTQYFGPGTRLTVL.

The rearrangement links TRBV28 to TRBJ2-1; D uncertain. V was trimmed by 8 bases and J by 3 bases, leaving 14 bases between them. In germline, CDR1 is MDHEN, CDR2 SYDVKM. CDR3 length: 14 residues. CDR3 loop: CASGYRRGYNEQFF. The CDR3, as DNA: TGTGCCAGCGGCTATCGAAGAGGCTACAATGAGCAGTTCTTC. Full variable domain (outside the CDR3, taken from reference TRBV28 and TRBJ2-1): DVKVTQSSRYLVKRTGEKVFLECVQDMDHENMFWYRQDPGLGLRLIYFSYDVKMKEKGDIPEGYSVSREKKERFSLILESASTNQTSMYLCASGYRRGYNEQFFGPGTRLTVL.

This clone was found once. The CDR3 reads CASRKGRGLGYTF. DNA for the CDR3: TGTGCCAGCAGAAAGGGCAGGGGGCTTGGCTACACCTTC. The chain links TRBV11-2 to TRBJ1-2, with 8 bases matching TRBD1. The CDR3 sequence is 13 residues long. V was pared by 6 bases and J by 7 bases, with 7 bases of the junction left unmatched. In germline, CDR1 is SGHAT, CDR2 FQNNGV.

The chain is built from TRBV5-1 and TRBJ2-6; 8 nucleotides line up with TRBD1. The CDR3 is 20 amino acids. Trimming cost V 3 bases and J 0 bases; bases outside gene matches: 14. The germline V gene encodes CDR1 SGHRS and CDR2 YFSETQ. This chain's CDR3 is CASSWGRGQVTHSGANVLTF. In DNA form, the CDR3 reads TGCGCCAGCAGCTGGGGAAGGGGACAGGTGACACACTCTGGGGCCAACGTCCTGACTTTC.

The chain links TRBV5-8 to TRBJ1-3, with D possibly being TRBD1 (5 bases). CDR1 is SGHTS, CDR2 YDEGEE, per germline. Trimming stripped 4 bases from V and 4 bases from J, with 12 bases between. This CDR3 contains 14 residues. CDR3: CASSPRVSGNTIYF. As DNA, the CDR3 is TGTGCCAGCAGCCCCAGGGTGTCGGGAAACACCATATATTTT.

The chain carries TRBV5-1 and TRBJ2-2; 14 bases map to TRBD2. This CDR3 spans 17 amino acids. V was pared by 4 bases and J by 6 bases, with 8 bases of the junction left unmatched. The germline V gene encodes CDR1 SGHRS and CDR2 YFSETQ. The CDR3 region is CASSPRLAGGPAGELFF. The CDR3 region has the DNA TGCGCCAGCAGCCCAAGACTAGCGGGGGGGCCTGCCGGGGAGCTGTTTTTT.

The CDR3 coding sequence is TGTGCCAGCAGCCGCCCGATTTTGGGACTAGCAGATGAGCAGTTCTTC. Translated: CASSRPILGLADEQFF. The rearrangement links TRBV11-2 to TRBJ2-1; the match to TRBD2 covers 9 bases. V shed 5 bases, J shed 8 bases, and the junction held 13 bases outside the gene matches. This CDR3 spans 16 amino acids. Germline V gene data show CDR1 as SGHAT and CDR2 as FQNNGV.

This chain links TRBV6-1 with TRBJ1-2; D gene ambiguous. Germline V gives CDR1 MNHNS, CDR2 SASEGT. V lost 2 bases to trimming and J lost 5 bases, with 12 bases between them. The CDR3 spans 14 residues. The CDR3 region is CASSERGSRYGYTF. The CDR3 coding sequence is TGTGCCAGCAGTGAAAGAGGGTCCAGGTATGGCTACACCTTC.

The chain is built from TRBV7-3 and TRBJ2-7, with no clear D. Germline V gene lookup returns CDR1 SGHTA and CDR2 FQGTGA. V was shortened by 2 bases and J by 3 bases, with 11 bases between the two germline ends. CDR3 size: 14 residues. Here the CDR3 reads CASSLAANLYEQYF. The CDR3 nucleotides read TGTGCCAGCAGCTTAGCGGCTAACCTCTACGAGCAGTACTTC.

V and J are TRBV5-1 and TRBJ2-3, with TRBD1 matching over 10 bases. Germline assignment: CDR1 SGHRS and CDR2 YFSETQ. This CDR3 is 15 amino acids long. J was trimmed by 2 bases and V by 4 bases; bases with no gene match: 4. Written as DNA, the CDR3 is TGCGCCAGCAGCGTGGGACAGGGGAACACAGATACGCAGTATTTT. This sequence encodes CASSVGQGNTDTQYF.